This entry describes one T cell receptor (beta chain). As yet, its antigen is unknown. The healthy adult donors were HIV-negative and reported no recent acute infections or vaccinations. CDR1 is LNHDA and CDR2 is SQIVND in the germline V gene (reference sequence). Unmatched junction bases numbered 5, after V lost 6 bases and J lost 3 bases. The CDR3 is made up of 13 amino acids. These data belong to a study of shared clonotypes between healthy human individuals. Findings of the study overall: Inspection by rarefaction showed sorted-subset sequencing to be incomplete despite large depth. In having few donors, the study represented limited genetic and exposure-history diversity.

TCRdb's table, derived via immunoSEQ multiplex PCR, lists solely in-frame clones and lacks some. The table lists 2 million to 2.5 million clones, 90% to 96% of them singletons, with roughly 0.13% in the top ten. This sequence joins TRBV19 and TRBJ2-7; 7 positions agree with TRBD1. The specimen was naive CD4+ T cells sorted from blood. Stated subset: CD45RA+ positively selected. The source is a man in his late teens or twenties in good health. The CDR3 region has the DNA TGTGCCAGTAGGATGGCAGGGGGCTACGAGCAGTACTTC. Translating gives CASRMAGGYEQYF. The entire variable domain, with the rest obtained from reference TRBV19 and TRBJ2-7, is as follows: DGGITQSPKYLFRKEGQNVTLSCEQNLNHDAMYWYRQDPGQGLRLIYYSQIVNDFQKGDIAEGYSVSREKKESFPLTVTSAQKNPTAFYLCASRMAGGYEQYFGPGTRLTVT.